Presented here are 18 T cell receptor beta chains from one specimen sequenced in a study of T cells in Graves' hyperthyroidism and ophthalmopathy. Using RNA transcripts as the source, TCR beta CDR3 regions were amplified. HTBI primers were the set used in a first-round RT-PCR of the TCR CDR3. TCRdb redid the calling of the multiplex PCR reads with MiXCR, one entry per CDR3 protein. The sample consists of under 400,000 distinct CDR3 sequences, around 16% of them appearing once. The specimen was blood. The receptor source for this set is a man aged 25 to 40 with Graves' hyperthyroidism.

In the case of this clonotype: A read error is possible here, since a much larger clone lies one base away. This chain links TRBV6-1 with TRBJ2-6; 7 bases are shared with TRBD1. CDR3 length: 16 amino acids. The germline V gene encodes CDR1 MNHNS and CDR2 SASEGT. CDR3 sequence reads: CASSTGASSGTNVLTF. CDR3 in DNA: TGTGCCAGCAGTACAGGGGCCAGCTCTGGGACCAACGTCCTGACTTTC.

This clonotype was counted ten times or more. The CDR3 here is CASRPLAGGPSTETQYF. CDR3 sequence (DNA): TGTGCCAGCAGGCCACTAGCGGGAGGGCCCTCGACGGAGACCCAGTACTTC. J is TRBJ2-5 and V is TRBV2; 13 bases map to TRBD2. Germline trimming cut 6 bases from V and 5 bases from J; bases unmatched to any gene: 12. Germline-derived CDR1 and CDR2 are SNHLY and FYNNEI. The CDR3 spans 17 residues.

The chain has TRBV6-2 or TRBV6-3 and TRBJ2-1; TRBD2 aligns across 10 bases. Germline values: CDR1 MNHEY, CDR2 SVGEGT. The length of the CDR3 is 14 residues. J was trimmed by 3 bases and V by 7 bases; bases with no gene match: 3. The CDR3 sequence is CASKTSGFYNEQFF. The CDR3 DNA follows: TGTGCCAGCAAGACTAGCGGGTTCTACAATGAGCAGTTCTTC.

V usage is TRBV5-1 and J usage is TRBJ1-1, with 8 bases that match TRBD1. The V and J ends lost 2 bases and 5 bases, in that order; junction bases with no gene match: 2. The CDR3 runs to 13 residues. Germline lookup yields CDR1 SGHRS and CDR2 YFSETQ. CDR3: CASSFHRGTEAFF. CDR3 in DNA: TGCGCCAGCAGCTTCCACAGGGGGACTGAAGCTTTCTTT. Combining the CDR3 with reference TRBV5-1 and TRBJ1-1 gives the whole variable domain KAGVTQTPRYLIKTRGQQVTLSCSPISGHRSVSWYQQTPGQGLQFLFEYFSETQRNKGNFPGRFSGRQFSNSRSEMNVSTLELGDSALYLCASSFHRGTEAFFGQGTRLTVV.

There are a few counts of this clonotype. The V and J genes are TRBV5-1 and TRBJ1-1, with 9 bases identical to TRBD1. From germline, CDR1 is SGHRS and CDR2 YFSETQ. The J segment lost 3 bases and the V segment lost 4 bases, leaving 10 bases of the junction unmatched. This CDR3 region has 16 residues. CDR3 loop: CASSRDRVTGHTEAFF. The CDR3 DNA follows: TGCGCCAGCAGCCGGGACAGGGTAACGGGACACACTGAAGCTTTCTTT.

This chain connects TRBV28 to TRBJ1-2; no firm D call. The V and J ends lost 1 base and 1 base respectively, with 7 bases between them. This CDR3 region has 14 residues. In germline, CDR1 is MDHEN, CDR2 SYDVKM. CDR3 residues: CASSLLPVNYGYTF. The CDR3 DNA reads TGTGCCAGCAGTTTATTACCAGTTAACTATGGCTACACCTTC.

In this sample, this clonotype turned up a few times. The junction and the germline gene differ at one end; a read error may be behind it. This chain joins TRBV25-1 and TRBJ2-1, with TRBD1 identical over 11 bases. The CDR3 covers 16 residues. Per germline, CDR1 MGHDK and CDR2 SYGVNS. This chain's CDR3 is CASRDTGDRGVNEQFF. The CDR3 nucleotides read TGTGCCAGCCGTGATACTGGGGACAGGGGGGTCAATGAGCAGTTCTTC.

This clonotype was observed at least ten times. V is TRBV29-1 and J is TRBJ2-3; 8 bases agree with TRBD1. Looked up from germline, CDR1 is SQVTM and CDR2 is ANQGSEA. There are 12 residues in the CDR3. The ends lost 6 bases at V and 9 bases at J; junction bases unmatched: 8. The CDR3 nucleotides read TGCAGCGTGATAGCACAGGGGGGAACGCAGTATTTT. Translating it yields CSVIAQGGTQYF.

This clonotype was observed many times. The rearrangement links TRBV30 to TRBJ2-1, with D possibly matching TRBD2 (6 bases). The germline CDR1 and CDR2 sequences are GTSNPN and SVGIG (reference sequence). This CDR3 contains 13 residues. Trimming removed 4 bases at V and 9 bases at J, with 16 bases between. CDR3 in amino acids: CAWNTREAGEQFF. For the CDR3, the DNA is TGTGCCTGGAATACTAGGGAGGCTGGTGAGCAGTTCTTC.

This clonotype has at least ten counts. The CDR3 protein is CASSLVGAGGQNIQYF. The CDR3, as DNA: TGTGCCAGCAGCTTAGTCGGGGCGGGAGGCCAAAACATTCAGTACTTC. The chain has TRBV7-2 and TRBJ2-4, with 8 bases aligning to TRBD2. The CDR3 is 16 amino acids. The V segment lost 1 base and the J segment 5 bases; nucleotides outside the gene matches: 7. Germline loops: CDR1 SGHTA, CDR2 FQGNSA.

This clonotype was counted ten times or more. CDR3 bases: TGTGCCAGCAGCCGACTCCCAGCGGGAGTTAACAATGAGCAGTTCTTC. It codes for CASSRLPAGVNNEQFF. This chain connects TRBV7-3 to TRBJ2-1; 8 nucleotides line up with TRBD2. CDR3 size: 16 residues. From germline, CDR1 is SGHTA and CDR2 FQGTGA. V was clipped by 5 bases and J by 5 bases; unmatched bases: 11.

This clonotype has a handful of counts. The gene calls are TRBV18 and TRBJ1-1; possibly TRBD1 for D (5 bases). The CDR3 contains 13 residues. V was shortened by 4 bases and J by 3 bases, with 9 bases between the two germline ends. The germline gives CDR1 KGHSH, CDR2 LQKENI. The CDR3 DNA is TGTGCCAGCTCACGCGGGGGGGACACTGAAGCTTTCTTT. Translating gives CASSRGGDTEAFF. The full variable domain, with the rest looked up from reference TRBV18 and TRBJ1-1, is NAGVMQNPRHLVRRRGQEARLRCSPMKGHSHVYWYRQLPEEGLKFMVYLQKENIIDESGMPKERFSAEFPKEGPSILRIQQVVRGDSAAYFCASSRGGDTEAFFGQGTRLTVV.

This clonotype was seen at least ten times. This chain links TRBV2 with TRBJ1-5, with D possibly TRBD1 on 6 matching bases. The length of the CDR3 is 13 residues. CDR1 and CDR2 (germline): SNHLY, FYNNEI. The V end lost 5 bases, the J end lost 3 bases, and 8 bases lay between the germline ends. CDR3 nucleotides: TGTGCCAGCAGTATGGGGGCCAATCAGCCCCAGCATTTT. Its protein product is CASSMGANQPQHF.

This chain uses TRBV24-1 with TRBJ2-1; 7 bases are a match to TRBD2. After removal of 9 bases from V and 3 bases from J, the junction contained 4 bases not matched to a gene. This CDR3 region has 13 residues. Looked up from germline, CDR1 is KGHDR and CDR2 is SFDVKD. Written as DNA, the CDR3 is TGTGCCACCTCGGGACTACGCTACAATGAGCAGTTCTTC. This gives the protein CATSGLRYNEQFF.

V and J are TRBV5-5 and TRBJ1-4; tentative D call: TRBD1 (5 bases). Germline V gene sequence: CDR1 SGHKS, CDR2 YYEKEE (reference sequence). There are 15 residues in the CDR3. V was shortened by 0 bases and J by 8 bases, with 14 bases between the two germline ends. CDR3: CASSLVGALVEKLFF. Here the CDR3 DNA reads TGTGCCAGCAGCTTGGTAGGGGCATTGGTAGAAAAACTGTTTTTT.

This clonotype has ten or more counts. This chain links TRBV6-1 with TRBJ2-1; either TRBD1 or TRBD2 may supply D (5 bases each). The V gene's germline CDR1 is MNHNS and CDR2 SASEGT. The CDR3 sequence is 17 residues long. V was pared by 0 bases and J by 2 bases, with 14 bases between. CDR3 in amino acids: CASSEALGTLPYNEQFF. CDR3 coding DNA: TGTGCCAGCAGTGAAGCGCTCGGGACCCTCCCCTACAATGAGCAGTTCTTC.

The chain is built from TRBV28 and TRBJ2-7, with TRBD2 as a possible D gene (7 bases). This CDR3 comprises 16 residues. Trimming shortened V by 1 base and J by 3 bases, and 16 bases separated the two germline ends. The V gene's germline CDR1 is MDHEN and CDR2 SYDVKM. DNA of the CDR3: TGTGCCAGCAGTTTATATGGGGGGGGCAGCCACTACGAGCAGTACTTC. This translates into CASSLYGGGSHYEQYF.

There are a few counts of this clonotype. The V gene is TRBV10-3, the J gene TRBJ2-1, with a tentative D call TRBD1 (5 bases). CDR3 length: 16 amino acids. The germline V gene encodes CDR1 ENHRY and CDR2 SYGVKD. V gave up 1 base and J gave up 5 bases, with 15 bases separating them. The CDR3 coding sequence is TGTGCCATCAGTGAGTATTCAGGGCCCCCTAACAATGAGCAGTTCTTC. Its translation: CAISEYSGPPNNEQFF.